Listed below are T cell receptor beta chains from one sample, sequenced in a study of blood T cell repertoires in COVID-19. The assay was immunoSEQ multiplex PCR, and TCRdb's table has in-frame clones only and misses some. The data show about 190,000 clones, around four fifths seen once. The sequenced sample consisted of peripheral blood. Receptor source: a human donor in a cohort sampled during active COVID-19. Each CDR3 is given with its conserved first and last residue. Fields, in order: V gene, clone size, J gene, D gene, CDR3 protein, CDR3 DNA. A D gene is named only where the DNA matches it firmly. Not all rows give a size; the values are once, few, many and, for expanded clones, a class.

TRBV3-1/TRBV3-2	NA	TRBJ2-1	TRBD2	CASSLAGGLAFDEQFF	TGTGCCAGCAGCCTAGCGGGGGGACTAGCTTTCGATGAGCAGTTCTTC
TRBV5-1	NA	TRBJ2-7	TRBD2	CASSQGLAGLGEQYF	TGCGCCAGCAGCCAAGGACTAGCGGGACTGGGGGAGCAGTACTTC
TRBV7-9	NA	TRBJ2-5	TRBD1	CASSSLDREWETQYF	TGTGCCAGCAGCTCCTTAGACAGGGAATGGGAGACCCAGTACTTC
TRBV28	NA	TRBJ1-2	TRBD1	CASSLPPATGGYGYTF	TGTGCCAGCAGTTTGCCCCCAGCGACAGGGGGCTATGGCTACACCTTC
TRBV5-1	few	TRBJ2-2	NA	CASSKTGDRPPTGELFF	TGCGCCAGCAGCAAGACTGGAGACAGGCCACCCACCGGGGAGCTGTTTTTT
TRBV7-2	NA	TRBJ1-5	NA	CASSLDRVYSNQPQHF	TGTGCCAGCAGCTTAGACAGGGTCTATAGCAATCAGCCCCAGCATTTT
TRBV29-1	NA	TRBJ1-6	NA	CSVRYTYNSPLHF	TGCAGCGTTAGATACACCTATAATTCACCCCTCCACTTT
TRBV23-1	NA	TRBJ2-7	NA	CASSQRQAHYEQYF	TGCGCCAGCAGTCAACGTCAGGCCCACTACGAGCAGTACTTC
TRBV7-9	NA	TRBJ2-1	TRBD1	CASSATGGAYNEQFF	TGTGCCAGCAGCGCTACAGGGGGCGCCTACAATGAGCAGTTCTTC
TRBV27	NA	TRBJ1-5	NA	CAAGQPQHF	TGTGCCGCGGGCCAGCCCCAGCATTTT
TRBV5-4	NA	TRBJ2-1	NA	CASSLRRRNEQFF	TGTGCCAGCAGCTTGCGGCGGCGGAATGAGCAGTTCTTC
TRBV24-1	NA	TRBJ1-5	TRBD1	CATRRTRCGTGYNRGQPQHF	TGTGCCACCCGCCGGACCCGTTGCGGGACAGGGTATAATAGGGGTCAGCCCCAGCATTTT
TRBV19	NA	TRBJ1-1	NA	CASSIRRDTEAFF	TGTGCCAGTAGTATAAGGAGGGACACTGAAGCTTTCTTT
TRBV19	NA	TRBJ2-3	TRBD2	CASSHPSGSISDTQYF	TGTGCCAGTAGTCACCCGAGCGGGAGTATTTCTGATACGCAGTATTTT
TRBV5-1	NA	TRBJ1-1	NA	CASSLGEQETNTEAFF	TGCGCCAGCAGCTTGGGGGAACAGGAGACGAACACTGAAGCTTTCTTT
TRBV10-2	few	TRBJ1-1	NA	CASSWGGIMNTEAFF	TGCGCCAGCTCCTGGGGCGGGATCATGAACACTGAAGCTTTCTTT
TRBV5-5	NA	TRBJ1-2	TRBD1	CASSWGQGAYGYTF	TGTGCCAGCAGCTGGGGACAGGGAGCCTATGGCTACACCTTC
TRBV29-1	NA	TRBJ2-7	TRBD2	CSVGRLAGEGVRSYEQYF	TGCAGCGTGGGTCGGCTAGCGGGAGAAGGTGTCCGGTCCTACGAGCAGTACTTC
TRBV3-1/TRBV3-2	few	TRBJ2-2	NA	CASSGREYTGELFF	TGTGCCAGCAGCGGCAGGGAATACACCGGGGAGCTGTTTTTT
TRBV18	NA	TRBJ2-3	TRBD2	CASSPRLADQDTQYF	TGTGCCAGCTCACCACGGCTAGCGGATCAGGATACGCAGTATTTT
TRBV6-6	NA	TRBJ1-6	NA	CASSYVGEGSPLHF	TGTGCCAGCAGTTACGTGGGGGAGGGTTCCCCCCTCCACTTT
TRBV9	NA	TRBJ2-5	TRBD1	CASSPQTGTGGDKHQETQYF	TGTGCCAGCAGCCCACAGACCGGGACAGGGGGCGATAAACACCAAGAGACCCAGTACTTC
TRBV5-1	NA	TRBJ1-6	NA	CASSSRAGGGLSPLHF	TGCGCCAGCAGCTCCCGGGCTGGTGGGGGCCTTTCACCCCTCCACTTT
TRBV5-1	NA	TRBJ2-5	NA	CASSLAPSDQETQYF	TGCGCCAGCAGCTTGGCCCCTAGCGACCAAGAGACCCAGTACTTC
TRBV5-1	NA	TRBJ2-1	NA	CASSSAGTSNEQFF	TGCGCCAGCAGCTCCGCCGGGACTTCCAATGAGCAGTTCTTC
TRBV5-5	NA	TRBJ1-2	NA	CASSLVGEPHYGYTF	TGTGCCAGCAGCTTGGTGGGAGAACCACACTATGGCTACACCTTC
TRBV19	NA	TRBJ1-1	TRBD1	CASSTGQGQGKAFF	TGTGCCAGTAGTACAGGACAGGGGCAAGGGAAAGCTTTCTTT
TRBV28	NA	TRBJ1-6	TRBD1	CASSSASGTGFSPLHF	TGTGCCAGCAGTTCCGCATCCGGGACAGGTTTTTCACCCCTCCACTTT
TRBV27	NA	TRBJ2-2	TRBD1	CASSLFGTALGELFF	TGTGCCAGCAGTTTATTCGGGACAGCGCTCGGGGAGCTGTTTTTT
TRBV28	NA	TRBJ2-7	TRBD1	CASSRYRDSHYEQYF	TGTGCCAGCAGCCGATACCGGGACAGTCACTACGAGCAGTACTTC
TRBV11-1	NA	TRBJ1-4	NA	CASSLAMSRFNEKLFF	TGTGCCAGCAGCTTAGCGATGTCCAGATTTAATGAAAAACTGTTTTTT
TRBV27	NA	TRBJ2-1	NA	CASSLSWESYNEQFF	TGTGCCAGCAGTTTATCTTGGGAGAGCTACAATGAGCAGTTCTTC
TRBV6-6	NA	TRBJ2-3	NA	CASGKGQGTDTQYF	TGTGCCAGCGGGAAGGGGCAGGGGACAGATACGCAGTATTTT
TRBV29-1	NA	TRBJ2-2	TRBD2	CSVELAGANTGELFF	TGCAGCGTTGAACTAGCGGGGGCGAACACCGGGGAGCTGTTTTTT
TRBV5-1	NA	TRBJ1-2	NA	CASSLDTMRGYIYGYTF	TGCGCCAGCAGCTTGGACACAATGAGAGGATATATCTATGGCTACACCTTC
TRBV7-8	NA	TRBJ1-2	TRBD1	CASSFRTGAVLDYGYTF	TGTGCCAGCAGCTTTCGGACAGGGGCGGTGTTGGACTATGGCTACACCTTC